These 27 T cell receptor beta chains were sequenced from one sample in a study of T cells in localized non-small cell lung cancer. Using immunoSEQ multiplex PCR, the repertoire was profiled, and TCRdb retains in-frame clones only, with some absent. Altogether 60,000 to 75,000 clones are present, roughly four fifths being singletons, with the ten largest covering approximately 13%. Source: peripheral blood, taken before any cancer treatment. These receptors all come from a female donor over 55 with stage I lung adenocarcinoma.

For the CDR3, the DNA is TGCGCCAGCACCGAGCGTCTAGCGGGAGAAAGAGGGCAAACGTTCTTC. It yields the protein CASTERLAGERGQTFF. This chain joins TRBV10-2 and TRBJ2-1; 10 nucleotides line up with TRBD2. The CDR3 covers 16 residues. CDR1 and CDR2 from the germline V gene are WSHSY and SAAADI. Losses at the gene ends were 7 bases for V and 15 bases for J; bases not matched to a gene: 21.

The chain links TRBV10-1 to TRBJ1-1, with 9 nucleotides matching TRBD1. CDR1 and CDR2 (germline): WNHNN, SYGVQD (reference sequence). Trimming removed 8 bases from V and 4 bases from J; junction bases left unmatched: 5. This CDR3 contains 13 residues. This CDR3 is CASSQGAGTEAFF. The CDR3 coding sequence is TGCGCCAGCTCACAGGGGGCAGGCACTGAAGCTTTCTTT.

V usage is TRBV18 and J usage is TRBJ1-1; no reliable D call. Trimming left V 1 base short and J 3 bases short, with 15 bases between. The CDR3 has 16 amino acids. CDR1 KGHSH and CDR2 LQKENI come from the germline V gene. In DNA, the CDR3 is TGTGCCAGCTCACCACGGACCACAAGTCGGGACACTGAAGCTTTCTTT. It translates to CASSPRTTSRDTEAFF.

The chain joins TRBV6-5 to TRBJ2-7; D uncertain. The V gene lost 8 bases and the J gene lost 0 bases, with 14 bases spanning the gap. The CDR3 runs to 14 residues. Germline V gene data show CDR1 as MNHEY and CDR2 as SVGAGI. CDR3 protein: CASRRTASSYEQYF. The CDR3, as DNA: TGTGCCAGCCGCCGGACGGCGAGCTCCTACGAGCAGTACTTC.

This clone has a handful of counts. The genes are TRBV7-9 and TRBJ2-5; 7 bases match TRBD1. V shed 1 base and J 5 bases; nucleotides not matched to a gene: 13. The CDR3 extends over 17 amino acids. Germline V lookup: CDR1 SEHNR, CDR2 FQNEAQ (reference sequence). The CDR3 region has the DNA TGTGCCAGCAGCTTAGGGTCACTGGCAGGGGGATTCGAGACCCAGTACTTC. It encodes CASSLGSLAGGFETQYF. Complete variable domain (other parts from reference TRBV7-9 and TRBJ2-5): DTGVSQNPRHKITKRGQNVTFRCDPISEHNRLYWYRQTLGQGPEFLTYFQNEAQLEKSRLLSDRFSAERPKGSFSTLEIQRTEQGDSAMYLCASSLGSLAGGFETQYFGPGTRLLVL.

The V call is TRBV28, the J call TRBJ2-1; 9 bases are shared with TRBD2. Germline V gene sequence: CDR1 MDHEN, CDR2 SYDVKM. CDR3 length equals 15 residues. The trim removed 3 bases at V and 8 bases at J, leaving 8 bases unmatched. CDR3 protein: CASSLEGLAADEQFF. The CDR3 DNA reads TGTGCCAGCAGTTTGGAGGGACTAGCTGCGGATGAGCAGTTCTTC.

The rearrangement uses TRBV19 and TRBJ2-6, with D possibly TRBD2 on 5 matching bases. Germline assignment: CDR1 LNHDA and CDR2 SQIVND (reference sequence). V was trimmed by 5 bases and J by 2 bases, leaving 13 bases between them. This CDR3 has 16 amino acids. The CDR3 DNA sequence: TGTGCCAGTAGTCTAACCTCGGGGACTGGGGCCAACGTCCTGACTTTC. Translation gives CASSLTSGTGANVLTF.

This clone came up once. The CDR3 loop is CASSEARAGALNQPQHF. The CDR3 bases are TGTGCCAGCAGTGAAGCGCGGGCAGGGGCCTTAAATCAGCCCCAGCATTTT. The V gene is TRBV6-1, the J gene TRBJ1-5, with D perhaps TRBD1 (6 bases). Trimming took 0 bases from V and 4 from J, leaving 16 bases between them. CDR3 length: 17 amino acids. Germline V gene sequence: CDR1 MNHNS, CDR2 SASEGT.

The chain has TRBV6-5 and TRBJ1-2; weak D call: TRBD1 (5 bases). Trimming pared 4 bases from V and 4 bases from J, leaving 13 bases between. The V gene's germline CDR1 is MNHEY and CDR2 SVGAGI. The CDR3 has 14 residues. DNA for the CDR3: TGTGCCAGCAGTTTGGGGGGGGGTGCCTATGGCTACACCTTC. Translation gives CASSLGGGAYGYTF.

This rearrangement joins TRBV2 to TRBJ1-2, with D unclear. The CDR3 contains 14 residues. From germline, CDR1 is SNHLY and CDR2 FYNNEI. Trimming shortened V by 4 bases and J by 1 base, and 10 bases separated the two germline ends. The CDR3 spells CASSVRQDNYGYTF. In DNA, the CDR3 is TGTGCCAGCAGTGTTCGTCAGGATAACTATGGCTACACCTTC.

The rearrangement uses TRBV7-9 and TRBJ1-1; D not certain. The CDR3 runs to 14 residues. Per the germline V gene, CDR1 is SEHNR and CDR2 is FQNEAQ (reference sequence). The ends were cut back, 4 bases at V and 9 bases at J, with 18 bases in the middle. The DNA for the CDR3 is TGTGCCAGCAGCTCCTTCCCGACCGAAGCGCAAGCTTTCTTT. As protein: CASSSFPTEAQAFF.

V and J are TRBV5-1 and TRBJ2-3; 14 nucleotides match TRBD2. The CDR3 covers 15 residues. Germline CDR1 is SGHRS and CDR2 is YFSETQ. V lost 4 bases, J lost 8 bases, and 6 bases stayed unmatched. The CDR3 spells CASSPGTSGSLTQYF. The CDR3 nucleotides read TGCGCCAGCAGCCCCGGGACTAGCGGGAGTCTTACGCAGTATTTT.

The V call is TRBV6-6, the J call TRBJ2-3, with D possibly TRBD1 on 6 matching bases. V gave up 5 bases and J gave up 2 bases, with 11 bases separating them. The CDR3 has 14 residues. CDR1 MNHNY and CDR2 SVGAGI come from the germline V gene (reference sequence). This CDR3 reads CASSRGYDTDTQYF. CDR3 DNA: TGTGCCAGCAGTAGGGGGTATGACACAGATACGCAGTATTTT.

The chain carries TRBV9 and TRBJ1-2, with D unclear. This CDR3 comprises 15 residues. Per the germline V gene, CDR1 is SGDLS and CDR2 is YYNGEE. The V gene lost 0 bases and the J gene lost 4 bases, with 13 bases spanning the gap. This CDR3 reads CASSVGAGTAYGYTF. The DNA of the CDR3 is TGTGCCAGCAGCGTAGGGGCAGGAACAGCCTATGGCTACACCTTC. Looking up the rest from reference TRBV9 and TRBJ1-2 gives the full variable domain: DSGVTQTPKHLITATGQRVTLRCSPRSGDLSVYWYQQSLDQGLQFLIQYYNGEERAKGNILERFSAQQFPDLHSELNLSSLELGDSALYFCASSVGAGTAYGYTFGSGTRLTVV.

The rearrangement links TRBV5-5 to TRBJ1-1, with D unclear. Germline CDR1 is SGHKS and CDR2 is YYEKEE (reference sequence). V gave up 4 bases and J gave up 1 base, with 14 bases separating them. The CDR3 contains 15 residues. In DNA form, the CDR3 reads TGTGCCAGCAGCCCAAGGCAAAGATCGAACACTGAAGCTTTCTTT. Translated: CASSPRQRSNTEAFF.

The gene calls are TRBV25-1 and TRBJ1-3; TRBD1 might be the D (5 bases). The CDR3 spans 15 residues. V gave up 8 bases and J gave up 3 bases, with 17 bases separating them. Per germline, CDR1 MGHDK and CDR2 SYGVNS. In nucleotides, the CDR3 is TGTGCCAGCCAAACAAGCGGGGCAGGTGGAAACACCATATATTTT. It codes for CASQTSGAGGNTIYF.

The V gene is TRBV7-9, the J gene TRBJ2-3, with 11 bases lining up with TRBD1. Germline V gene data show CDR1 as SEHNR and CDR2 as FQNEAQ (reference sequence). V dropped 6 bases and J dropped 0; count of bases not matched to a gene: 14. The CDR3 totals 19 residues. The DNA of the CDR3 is TGTGCCAGCAGAACAACCGGGACAGGGGGTATTCCGAGCACAGATACGCAGTATTTT. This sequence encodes CASRTTGTGGIPSTDTQYF.

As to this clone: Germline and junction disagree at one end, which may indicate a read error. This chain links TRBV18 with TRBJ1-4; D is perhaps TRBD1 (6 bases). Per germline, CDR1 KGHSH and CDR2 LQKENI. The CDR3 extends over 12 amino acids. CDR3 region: CASSPPGQTLVF. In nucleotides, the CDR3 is TGTGCCAGCTCACCCCCTGGACAGACCCTGGTTTTT.

CDR3 nucleotides: TGTGCCAGCAGCGCACAACTGGGCCTGAGCACAGATACGCAGTATTTT. Its translation is CASSAQLGLSTDTQYF. V is TRBV7-3 and J is TRBJ2-3; D remains unclear. The CDR3 consists of 16 residues. V gave up 5 bases and J gave up 0 bases, with 15 bases separating them. Germline-derived CDR1 and CDR2 are SGHTA and FQGTGA. The full variable domain, its missing parts supplied by reference TRBV7-3 and TRBJ2-3, is GAGVSQTPSNKVTEKGKYVELRCDPISGHTALYWYRQSLGQGPEFLIYFQGTGAADDSGLPNDRFFAVRPEGSVSTLKIQRTERGDSAVYLCASSAQLGLSTDTQYFGPGTRLTVL.

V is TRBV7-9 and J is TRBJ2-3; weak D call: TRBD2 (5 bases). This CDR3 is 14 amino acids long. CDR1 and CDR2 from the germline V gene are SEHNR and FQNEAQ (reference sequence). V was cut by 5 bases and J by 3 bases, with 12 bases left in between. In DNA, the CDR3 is TGTGCCAGCAGCATAACTAGTTCAACAGATACGCAGTATTTT. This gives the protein CASSITSSTDTQYF.

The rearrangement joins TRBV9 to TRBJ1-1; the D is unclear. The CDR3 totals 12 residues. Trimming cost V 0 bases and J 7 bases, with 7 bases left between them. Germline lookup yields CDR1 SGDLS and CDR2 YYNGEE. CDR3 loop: CASSVAGDEAFF. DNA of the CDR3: TGTGCCAGCAGCGTAGCTGGGGATGAAGCTTTCTTT.

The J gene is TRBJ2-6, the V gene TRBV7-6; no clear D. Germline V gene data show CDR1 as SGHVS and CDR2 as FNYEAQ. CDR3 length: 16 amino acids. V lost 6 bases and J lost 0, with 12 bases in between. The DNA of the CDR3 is TGTGCCAGCAGTGAAAACCAGATCTCTGGGGCCAACGTCCTGACTTTC. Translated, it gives CASSENQISGANVLTF. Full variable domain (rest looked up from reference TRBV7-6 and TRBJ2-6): GAGVSQSPRYKVTKRGQDVALRCDPISGHVSLYWYRQALGQGPEFLTYFNYEAQQDKSGLPNDRFSAERPEGSISTLTIQRTEQRDSAMYRCASSENQISGANVLTFGAGSRLTVL.

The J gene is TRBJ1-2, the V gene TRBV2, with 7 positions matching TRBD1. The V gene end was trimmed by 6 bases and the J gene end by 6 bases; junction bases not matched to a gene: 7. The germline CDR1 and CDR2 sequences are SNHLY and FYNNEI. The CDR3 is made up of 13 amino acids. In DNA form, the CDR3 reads TGTGCCAGCAGCGACAGGGAATATGATGGCTACACCTTC. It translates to CASSDREYDGYTF.

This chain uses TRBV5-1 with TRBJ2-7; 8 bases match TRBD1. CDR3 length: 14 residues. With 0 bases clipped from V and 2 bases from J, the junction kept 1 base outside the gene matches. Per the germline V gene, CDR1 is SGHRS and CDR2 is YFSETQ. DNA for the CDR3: TGCGCCAGCAGCTTGGGGACAGGGCCCTACGAGCAGTACTTC. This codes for CASSLGTGPYEQYF.

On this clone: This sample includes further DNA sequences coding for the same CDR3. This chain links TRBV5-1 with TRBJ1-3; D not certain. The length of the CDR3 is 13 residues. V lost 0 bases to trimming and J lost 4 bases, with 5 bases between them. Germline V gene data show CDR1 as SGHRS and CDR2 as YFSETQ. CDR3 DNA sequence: TGCGCCAGCAGCTTGGTTGGGGGAAACACCATATATTTT. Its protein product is CASSLVGGNTIYF.

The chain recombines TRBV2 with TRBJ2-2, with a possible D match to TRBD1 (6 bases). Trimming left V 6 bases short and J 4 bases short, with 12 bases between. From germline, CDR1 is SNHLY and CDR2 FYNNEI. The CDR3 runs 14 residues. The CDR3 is CASRAGQTTGELFF. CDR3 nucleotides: TGTGCCAGCAGGGCAGGACAGACCACCGGGGAGCTGTTTTTT.

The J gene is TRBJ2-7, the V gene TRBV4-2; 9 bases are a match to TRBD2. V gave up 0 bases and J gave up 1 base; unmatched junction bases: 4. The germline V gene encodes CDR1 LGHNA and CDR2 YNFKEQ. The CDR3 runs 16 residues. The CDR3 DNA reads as TGTGCCAGCAGCCAAGATAAGCGGGGGGCATCCTACGAGCAGTACTTC. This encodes CASSQDKRGASYEQYF.